Each of the 22 T cell receptor beta chains below was sequenced from the same sample in a study of blood T cell repertoires in COVID-19. Only in-frame clones appear in the TCRdb table, and some are missing; sequencing was by immunoSEQ multiplex PCR. The sample shows fewer than 650,000 clones, roughly nine tenths of them seen only once. Sequenced: peripheral blood. All receptors derive from a woman aged 50 to 60 with COVID-19, enrolled during active disease.

This chain uses TRBV24-1 with TRBJ1-2, with unresolved D. Trimming left V 3 bases short and J 4 bases short, with 11 bases between. The CDR3 consists of 14 residues. Looked up from germline, CDR1 is KGHDR and CDR2 is SFDVKD. CDR3 nucleotide sequence: TGTGCCACCAGTGATCCTCGACGGAGCTATGGCTACACCTTC. Protein: CATSDPRRSYGYTF.

CDR3 sequence (DNA): TGTGCCAGCAGCGAAGGGACAGTGAACACTGAAGCTTTCTTT. Encoded protein: CASSEGTVNTEAFF. The rearrangement links TRBV9 to TRBJ1-1, with 7 bases fitting TRBD1. From germline, CDR1 is SGDLS and CDR2 YYNGEE. With 3 bases clipped from V and 0 bases from J, the junction kept 2 bases outside the gene matches. CDR3 length: 14 amino acids.

The V gene is TRBV19, the J gene TRBJ2-7, with D possibly TRBD1 on 5 matching bases. CDR1 and CDR2 (germline): LNHDA, SQIVND (reference sequence). The CDR3 runs 13 residues. V was pared by 5 bases and J by 6 bases, with 14 bases between. The CDR3 DNA sequence: TGTGCCAGTAGTCTGGGTCTGGGGCCCGAGCAGTACTTC. It encodes CASSLGLGPEQYF. Using reference TRBV19 and TRBJ2-7 for the parts outside the CDR3, the full variable domain is DGGITQSPKYLFRKEGQNVTLSCEQNLNHDAMYWYRQDPGQGLRLIYYSQIVNDFQKGDIAEGYSVSREKKESFPLTVTSAQKNPTAFYLCASSLGLGPEQYFGPGTRLTVT.

The rearrangement uses TRBV7-9 and TRBJ1-1; D is possibly TRBD1 (5 bases). Germline values: CDR1 SEHNR, CDR2 FQNEAQ (reference sequence). V lost 1 base and J lost 7, with 10 bases in between. The CDR3 is made up of 13 amino acids. This CDR3 reads CASSLGKGIEAFF. In DNA form, the CDR3 reads TGTGCCAGCAGCTTAGGAAAGGGGATTGAAGCTTTCTTT.

In this sample, this clone turned up once. The rearrangement joins TRBV5-1 to TRBJ1-2; 8 bases agree with TRBD1. There are 14 residues in the CDR3. V lost 2 bases, J lost 8 bases, and 8 bases stayed unmatched. CDR1 is SGHRS, CDR2 YFSETQ, per germline. CDR3 in amino acids: CASSLPGQARGYTF. The CDR3, as DNA: TGCGCCAGCAGCTTACCGGGACAGGCGAGAGGCTACACCTTC.

This clone was recorded a few times. The V call is TRBV19, the J call TRBJ1-5; the D gene is possibly TRBD1 (6 bases). The V end was cut by 6 bases, the J end by 3 bases, with 18 bases between. Germline V gene lookup returns CDR1 LNHDA and CDR2 SQIVND (reference sequence). This CDR3 comprises 16 residues. CDR3 amino acids: CASSHGGGGLNQPQHF. The CDR3 coding sequence is TGTGCCAGTAGCCATGGGGGAGGGGGGCTCAATCAGCCCCAGCATTTT.

The chain couples TRBV10-3 to TRBJ2-1; 14 bases match TRBD2. Trimming at V came to 4 bases and at J to 5 bases, leaving 1 base not matched to a gene. CDR1 is ENHRY, CDR2 SYGVKD, per germline. The CDR3 runs to 15 residues. Here the CDR3 reads CAISAGLAGDNEQFF. CDR3 nucleotides: TGTGCCATCAGTGCGGGACTAGCGGGGGACAATGAGCAGTTCTTC.

The J gene is TRBJ1-2, the V gene TRBV29-1; D is uncertain. This CDR3 has 12 amino acids. CDR1 and CDR2 from the germline V gene are SQVTM and ANQGSEA. Trimming took off 3 bases at V and 3 bases at J, with 8 bases between the two ends. The CDR3 coding sequence is TGCAGCGTTGAGGCTGATGACTATGGCTACACCTTC. Amino acid sequence: CSVEADDYGYTF.

The sample holds a few counts of this clone. CDR3 coding DNA: TGTGCCAGCAGTGGGGGGGGCAGAGCCTACGAGCAGTACTTC. It translates to CASSGGGRAYEQYF. The rearrangement joins TRBV2 to TRBJ2-7; D is perhaps TRBD2 (7 bases). Germline values: CDR1 SNHLY, CDR2 FYNNEI. CDR3 size: 14 residues. V was pared by 4 bases and J by 2 bases, with 12 bases between.

The chain carries TRBV5-8 and TRBJ1-4, with D uncertain. Trimming cost V 2 bases and J 8 bases, with 16 bases left between them. The CDR3 sequence is 15 residues long. Germline V gene lookup returns CDR1 SGHTS and CDR2 YDEGEE. The CDR3 sequence is CASSLVLSPYEKLFF. The CDR3 nucleotides read TGTGCCAGCAGCTTAGTATTAAGTCCCTACGAAAAACTGTTTTTT.

The J gene is TRBJ1-3, the V gene TRBV10-3; no definite D call. The CDR3 is 13 amino acids. The germline gives CDR1 ENHRY, CDR2 SYGVKD. The V end lost 8 bases, the J end lost 0 bases, and 8 bases lay between the germline ends. The CDR3: CAISPSSGNTIYF. DNA of the CDR3: TGTGCCATCTCCCCCAGCTCTGGAAACACCATATATTTT.

The V gene is TRBV19, the J gene TRBJ1-5, with D hard to call. V lost 4 bases and J lost 6, with 10 bases in between. Germline V gene lookup returns CDR1 LNHDA and CDR2 SQIVND (reference sequence). The CDR3 is 13 amino acids. The CDR3 nucleotides read TGTGCCAGTAGTAGGTGGGCTGGTCAGCCCCAGCATTTT. Translated: CASSRWAGQPQHF. Full variable domain (outside the CDR3, taken from reference TRBV19 and TRBJ1-5): DGGITQSPKYLFRKEGQNVTLSCEQNLNHDAMYWYRQDPGQGLRLIYYSQIVNDFQKGDIAEGYSVSREKKESFPLTVTSAQKNPTAFYLCASSRWAGQPQHFGDGTRLSIL.

The rearrangement joins TRBV18 to TRBJ2-3; D perhaps matches TRBD2 (7 bases). Trimming stripped 3 bases from V and 2 bases from J, with 24 bases between. CDR3 size: 19 residues. The germline V gene encodes CDR1 KGHSH and CDR2 LQKENI. CDR3 loop: CASSPLRARGPQYTDTQYF. The CDR3 DNA reads as TGTGCCAGCTCACCCCTGAGGGCGCGGGGGCCTCAGTACACAGATACGCAGTATTTT.

The V and J genes are TRBV27 and TRBJ2-3, with a possible D match to TRBD2 (5 bases). The V end lost 7 bases, the J end lost 3 bases, and 14 bases lay between the germline ends. The CDR3 spans 14 residues. Per the germline V gene, CDR1 is MNHEY and CDR2 is SMNVEV (reference sequence). In DNA, the CDR3 is TGTGCCAGCAAATCCAGGAGGTCGACAGATACGCAGTATTTT. Translation: CASKSRRSTDTQYF.

This rearrangement joins TRBV5-1 to TRBJ2-3; unclear D gene. The CDR3 loop spans 14 amino acids. V was trimmed by 6 bases and J by 1 base, leaving 12 bases between them. CDR1 is SGHRS, CDR2 YFSETQ, per germline. The CDR3 loop is CASTQARGTDTQYF. CDR3 coding DNA: TGCGCCAGCACCCAAGCAAGAGGCACAGATACGCAGTATTTT.

The chain is built from TRBV6-5 and TRBJ1-1; 10 nucleotides align to TRBD1. Germline CDR1 and CDR2: MNHEY and SVGAGI. J gave up 10 bases and V 6 bases, and 5 bases lay outside the gene matches. The CDR3 loop spans 12 amino acids. The CDR3 loop reads CASRPGQGGAFF. CDR3 nucleotides: TGTGCCAGCAGACCCGGACAGGGGGGAGCTTTCTTT.

The gene calls are TRBV6-6 and TRBJ2-3; D is possibly TRBD2 (5 bases). The CDR3 runs to 15 residues. V lost 5 bases and J lost 3, with 15 bases in between. Germline V gives CDR1 MNHNY, CDR2 SVGAGI (reference sequence). The chain's CDR3 is CASSPPGRATDTQYF. The DNA of the CDR3 is TGTGCCAGCAGTCCTCCCGGGCGGGCAACAGATACGCAGTATTTT.

The V call is TRBV9, the J call TRBJ2-6; the D gene is possibly TRBD2 (6 bases). V shed 2 bases and J shed 3 bases, with 9 bases lying between them. From germline, CDR1 is SGDLS and CDR2 YYNGEE. The CDR3 contains 15 residues. CDR3 sequence reads: CASSVGGRGANVLTF. The DNA of the CDR3 is TGTGCCAGCAGCGTCGGGGGACGTGGGGCCAACGTCCTGACTTTC.

The V and J genes are TRBV19 and TRBJ2-7, with TRBD1 matching 8 bases. With V trimmed by 4 bases and J by 2 bases, 4 bases remained unmatched. This CDR3 contains 14 residues. CDR1 and CDR2 (germline): LNHDA, SQIVND (reference sequence). This CDR3 is CASSTDRVPYEQYF. In DNA, the CDR3 is TGTGCCAGTAGTACGGACAGGGTGCCCTACGAGCAGTACTTC.

The chain has TRBV10-3 and TRBJ1-1, with 12 bases identical to TRBD1. CDR3 size: 15 residues. The germline V gene has CDR1 ENHRY and CDR2 SYGVKD. V trimming: 6 bases; J trimming: 3 bases; junction bases outside the gene matches: 5. CDR3 nucleotide sequence: TGTGCCATCAGGGGACAGGGGGCGCGGGACACTGAAGCTTTCTTT. Translating gives CAIRGQGARDTEAFF.

V and J are TRBV12-3 or TRBV12-4 and TRBJ1-2; D may be TRBD1 (5 bases). Trimming cost V 6 bases and J 4 bases, with 12 bases left between them. The CDR3 runs 13 residues. The CDR3 nucleotides read TGTGCCAGCAGCCGCGACAGAACCTATGGCTACACCTTC. Residues: CASSRDRTYGYTF.

This chain links TRBV4-1 with TRBJ1-1; D may be TRBD1 (5 bases). The CDR3 totals 15 residues. CDR1 is MGHRA, CDR2 YSYEKL, per germline. V was trimmed by 0 bases and J by 1 base, leaving 9 bases between them. The CDR3 region is CASSQERQGNTEAFF. The CDR3 bases are TGCGCCAGCAGCCAAGAGCGGCAGGGGAACACTGAAGCTTTCTTT.